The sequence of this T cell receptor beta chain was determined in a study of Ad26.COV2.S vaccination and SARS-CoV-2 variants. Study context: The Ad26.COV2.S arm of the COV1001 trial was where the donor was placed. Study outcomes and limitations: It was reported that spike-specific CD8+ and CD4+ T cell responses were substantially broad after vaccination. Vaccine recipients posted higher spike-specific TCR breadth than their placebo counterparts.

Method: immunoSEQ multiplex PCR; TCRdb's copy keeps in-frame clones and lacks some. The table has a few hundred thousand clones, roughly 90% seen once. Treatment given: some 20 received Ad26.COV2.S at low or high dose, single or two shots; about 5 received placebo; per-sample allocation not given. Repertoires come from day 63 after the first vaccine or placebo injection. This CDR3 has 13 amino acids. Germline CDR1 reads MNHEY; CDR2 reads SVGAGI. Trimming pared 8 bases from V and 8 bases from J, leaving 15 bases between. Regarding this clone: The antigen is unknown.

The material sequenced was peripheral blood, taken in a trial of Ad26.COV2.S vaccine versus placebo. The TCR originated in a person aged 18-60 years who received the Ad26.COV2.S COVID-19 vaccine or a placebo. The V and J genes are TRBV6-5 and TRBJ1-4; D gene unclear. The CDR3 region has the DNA TGTGCCAGCTGCGATTTCTCTGCGGAAAAACTGTTTTTT. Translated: CASCDFSAEKLFF.